A selection of T cell receptor beta chains follows, all from one sample in a study of identical twins. TCRdb fed the 5' RACE reads into MiXCR, producing one record per CDR3 protein. The sample includes roughly 350,000 distinct CDR3 sequences, roughly 9% seen only once; the top ten take under 10%. Sequences were obtained from naive T cells sorted from blood. The receptors derive from a woman aged 45-60 years in good health. The CDR3 runs from the conserved cysteine through the conserved F or W. D genes are given only for firm matches. The size entry is marked missing in some rows and otherwise reads once, few, many or a size class.

CDR3	DNA	D	V	J	size
CATSGGLAKNIQYF	TGTGCCACCAGCGGCGGACTAGCCAAAAACATTCAGTACTTC	.	TRBV15	TRBJ2-4	few
CASSFSGGFTDTQYF	TGCGCCAGCAGCTTTTCAGGGGGCTTCACAGATACGCAGTATTTT	TRBD1	TRBV5-1	TRBJ2-3	.
CASSYSATSGRTSSYEQYF	TGTGCCAGCAGTTACTCCGCGACTAGCGGGAGGACGAGCTCCTACGAGCAGTACTTC	TRBD2	TRBV6-2/TRBV6-3	TRBJ2-7	many
CASSEFSGRVHNEQFF	TGTGCCAGCAGTGAATTCAGCGGGAGGGTACATAATGAGCAGTTCTTC	TRBD2	TRBV25-1	TRBJ2-1	.
CSGGTRVSDTQYF	TGCAGCGGAGGGACCCGGGTGTCCGATACGCAGTATTTT	.	TRBV29-1	TRBJ2-3	few
CASSVAQTNTGELFF	TGTGCCAGCAGCGTGGCACAGACGAACACCGGGGAGCTGTTTTTT	.	TRBV9	TRBJ2-2	.
CSARGQGAGQGTDTQYF	TGCAGTGCTAGAGGACAGGGGGCTGGACAGGGCACAGATACGCAGTATTTT	TRBD1	TRBV20-1	TRBJ2-3	.
CAISEQLDGGELFF	TGTGCCATCAGTGAGCAACTAGACGGCGGGGAGCTGTTTTTT	.	TRBV10-3	TRBJ2-2	many
CASRRDLNEQFF	TGCGCCAGCAGAAGGGACCTCAATGAGCAGTTCTTC	.	TRBV5-1	TRBJ2-1	.
CASTLGGYSYNEQFF	TGTGCCAGCACCCTTGGCGGCTACTCCTACAATGAGCAGTTCTTC	.	TRBV9	TRBJ2-1	many
CSVQGETGGLFF	TGCAGCGTCCAGGGGGAAACCGGGGGACTGTTTTTT	TRBD1	TRBV29-1	TRBJ1-4	many
CASSLGTVNSPLHF	TGCGCCAGCAGCCTCGGGACAGTAAATTCACCCCTCCACTTT	TRBD1	TRBV5-1	TRBJ1-6	few
CASSFGAGDYYEQYF	TGTGCCAGCAGCTTTGGAGCGGGGGATTACTACGAGCAGTACTTC	TRBD2	TRBV11-2	TRBJ2-7	.
CASRDTEYQETQYF	TGTGCCAGCAGAGATACAGAGTACCAAGAGACCCAGTACTTC	.	TRBV6-1	TRBJ2-5	.
CSDSATDTQYF	TGCAGCGACAGCGCCACAGATACGCAGTATTTT	.	TRBV29-1	TRBJ2-3	.
CASSEHLVVPFF	TGTGCCAGCAGCGAACACTTAGTGGTGCCGTTCTTC	.	TRBV12-3/TRBV12-4	TRBJ2-1	many
CASRGDRVGTEAFF	TGTGCCAGCAGGGGGGACAGGGTCGGAACTGAAGCTTTCTTT	TRBD1	TRBV6-6	TRBJ1-1	.
CASSYAGALPPYGYTF	TGTGCCAGCAGTTACGCAGGGGCCCTTCCTCCGTATGGCTACACCTTC	.	TRBV6-6	TRBJ1-2	.
CASSPLPIPNEQFF	TGTGCCAGCTCACCCCTCCCCATTCCCAATGAGCAGTTCTTC	.	TRBV18	TRBJ2-1	.
CASSASLYSNQPQHF	TGTGCCAGCAGTGCCTCGCTATATAGCAATCAGCCCCAGCATTTT	.	TRBV6-4	TRBJ1-5	many
CASSYQGNTGELFF	TGTGCCAGCAGTTACCAGGGAAACACCGGGGAGCTGTTTTTT	.	TRBV6-5	TRBJ2-2	.
CASSEGWEQFF	TGCGCCAGCAGCGAGGGCTGGGAGCAGTTCTTC	.	TRBV5-1	TRBJ2-1	.
CASSLGTTIQVQFF	TGCGCCAGCAGCCTCGGGACTACAATTCAAGTGCAGTTCTTC	TRBD2	TRBV5-1	TRBJ2-1	.
CASSLTGMGRPQHF	TGTGCCAGCAGTTTAACAGGGATGGGTCGGCCCCAGCATTTT	.	TRBV12-3/TRBV12-4	TRBJ1-5	many
CASSRPGSEQYF	TGTGCCAGTAGTAGGCCGGGATCCGAGCAGTACTTC	.	TRBV19	TRBJ2-7	few
CASGIGGGSDIQYF	TGTGCCAGCGGGATAGGGGGGGGCAGTGACATTCAGTACTTC	.	TRBV7-2	TRBJ2-4	few
CASSQTGENQPQHF	TGTGCCAGCAGCCAAACAGGGGAAAATCAGCCCCAGCATTTT	TRBD1	TRBV3-1	TRBJ1-5	few
CASSQDFTGGRPYNEQFF	TGTGCCAGCAGCCAAGATTTTACGGGCGGGAGGCCCTACAATGAGCAGTTCTTC	TRBD2	TRBV3-1	TRBJ2-1	.
CSVADTIYGYTF	TGCAGCGTGGCCGACACCATCTATGGCTACACCTTC	.	TRBV29-1	TRBJ1-2	many
CASSHTSGRVLYEQYF	TGTGCCAGCAGTCATACTAGCGGGAGGGTTTTGTACGAGCAGTACTTC	TRBD2	TRBV12-3/TRBV12-4	TRBJ2-7	many
CSARDGTRILSGANVLTF	TGCAGTGCTAGAGACGGGACCAGAATCCTCTCTGGGGCCAACGTCCTGACTTTC	.	TRBV20-1	TRBJ2-6	.
CASSLARGVPNTGELFF	TGCGCCAGCAGCTTGGCCAGGGGAGTACCGAACACCGGGGAGCTGTTTTTT	.	TRBV5-1	TRBJ2-2	many
CASRLAPSYNEQFF	TGTGCCAGCAGACTAGCCCCCTCCTACAATGAGCAGTTCTTC	.	TRBV11-2	TRBJ2-1	many
CASSQRQENLANYGYTF	TGCGCCAGCAGCCAACGGCAGGAGAACCTAGCTAACTATGGCTACACCTTC	.	TRBV4-1	TRBJ1-2	many
CSVQYGGGAGGNTIYF	TGCAGCGTTCAATACGGAGGGGGCGCGGGAGGAAACACCATATATTTT	TRBD1	TRBV29-1	TRBJ1-3	.
CSAGSPGAGETQYF	TGCAGTGCTGGATCCCCAGGGGCGGGCGAGACCCAGTACTTC	.	TRBV20-1	TRBJ2-5	few
CSAREDTYNEQFF	TGCAGTGCTAGAGAAGATACCTACAATGAGCAGTTCTTC	.	TRBV20-1	TRBJ2-1	.
CASSLVGVAGDLYNEQFF	TGTGCCAGCAGCTTAGTGGGGGTAGCGGGAGATCTCTACAATGAGCAGTTCTTC	TRBD2	TRBV7-9	TRBJ2-1	few
CASSQGLAGISYNEQFF	TGTGCCAGCAGCCAAGGACTAGCGGGTATCTCCTACAATGAGCAGTTCTTC	TRBD2	TRBV4-2	TRBJ2-1	.
CASSLGSLNTEAFF	TGTGCCAGCAGCTTAGGCAGTCTGAACACTGAAGCTTTCTTT	.	TRBV7-8	TRBJ1-1	.
CASSRLAGETQYF	TGTGCCAGCAGCAGACTAGCGGGAGAGACCCAGTACTTC	TRBD2	TRBV12-3/TRBV12-4	TRBJ2-5	many
CAIRRGGGSGNTIYF	TGTGCCATCAGGCGGGGCGGAGGCTCTGGAAACACCATATATTTT	.	TRBV10-3	TRBJ1-3	few
CAWSEARTEAFF	TGTGCCTGGAGTGAAGCTCGGACTGAAGCTTTCTTT	.	TRBV30	TRBJ1-1	.
CASSVLGRVGYNEQFF	TGTGCCAGCAGCGTTTTGGGTAGGGTCGGGTACAATGAGCAGTTCTTC	.	TRBV9	TRBJ2-1	many
CASSLAAEKLFF	TGTGCCAGCAGTTTAGCTGCAGAAAAACTGTTTTTT	.	TRBV12-3/TRBV12-4	TRBJ1-4	.
CASSPAPNTEAFF	TGCGCCAGCAGCCCCGCTCCGAACACTGAAGCTTTCTTT	.	TRBV5-1	TRBJ1-1	few
CASSFTREETQYF	TGTGCCAGCAGCTTCACCAGGGAAGAGACCCAGTACTTC	.	TRBV7-3	TRBJ2-5	few
CASSFSSAGDPKGTQYF	TGTGCCAGCAGTTTTTCTTCGGCGGGAGATCCTAAGGGGACCCAGTACTTC	TRBD2	TRBV12-3/TRBV12-4	TRBJ2-5	.
CNGGDSNQPQHF	TGTAACGGGGGCGATAGCAATCAGCCCCAGCATTTT	.	TRBV21-1	TRBJ1-5	few
CASSEKGWGQAGNTIYF	TGTGCCAGCAGTGAAAAGGGCTGGGGTCAAGCTGGAAACACCATATATTTT	.	TRBV6-1	TRBJ1-3	.
CATSDLIGTEAFF	TGTGCCACCAGTGATTTAATAGGGACTGAAGCTTTCTTT	.	TRBV24-1	TRBJ1-1	few
CSVEDRGYEQYF	TGCAGCGTTGAGGACCGAGGCTACGAGCAGTACTTC	.	TRBV29-1	TRBJ2-7	.
CASSSAELEKLFF	TGTGCCAGCAGTTCGGCCGAACTTGAAAAACTGTTTTTT	.	TRBV6-5	TRBJ1-4	many
CASSFRRVVNEQFF	TGCGCCAGCAGCTTCCGCAGGGTAGTAAATGAGCAGTTCTTC	.	TRBV5-1	TRBJ2-1	few